This T cell receptor (beta chain) appears in the sequencing data of a study of T cell repertoires in cytomegalovirus infection. Overall study context: It can be stated that public TCR beta signatures indicated CMV infection as well as a matching HLA type. Study-wide results and limits: Using cumulative public TCR beta family frequency, the authors identified those who carried CMV together with the relevant HLA. The response measured ex vivo was dominated by TCR beta clonotypes (HLA-C-restricted and CMV-specific).

One entry per CDR3 protein results from TCRdb running MiXCR on the reads. The sample yields about 330,000 distinct CDR3 sequences, more than 8% seen once. The CDR3 length is 14 residues. Germline V lookup: CDR1 SGHTA, CDR2 FQGNSA. The V segment lost 5 bases and the J segment 2 bases; nucleotides outside the gene matches: 3. This clonotype was picked up many times. Antigen specificity is unknown. This rearrangement joins TRBV7-2 to TRBJ1-2; 9 positions match TRBD1. Sequenced input: PBMCs. This TCR derives from a human donor in good health (CMV status not recorded). Some clones in this sample may be carry-over from other donors' samples. This CDR3 is CASSDDRGNYGYTF. Here the CDR3 DNA reads TGTGCCAGCAGCGACGACAGGGGGAACTATGGCTACACCTTC. Full variable domain (missing parts from reference TRBV7-2 and TRBJ1-2): GAGVSQSPSNKVTEKGKDVELRCDPISGHTALYWYRQSLGQGLEFLIYFQGNSAPDKSGLPSDRFSAERTGGSVSTLTIQRTQQEDSAVYLCASSDDRGNYGYTFGSGTRLTVV.